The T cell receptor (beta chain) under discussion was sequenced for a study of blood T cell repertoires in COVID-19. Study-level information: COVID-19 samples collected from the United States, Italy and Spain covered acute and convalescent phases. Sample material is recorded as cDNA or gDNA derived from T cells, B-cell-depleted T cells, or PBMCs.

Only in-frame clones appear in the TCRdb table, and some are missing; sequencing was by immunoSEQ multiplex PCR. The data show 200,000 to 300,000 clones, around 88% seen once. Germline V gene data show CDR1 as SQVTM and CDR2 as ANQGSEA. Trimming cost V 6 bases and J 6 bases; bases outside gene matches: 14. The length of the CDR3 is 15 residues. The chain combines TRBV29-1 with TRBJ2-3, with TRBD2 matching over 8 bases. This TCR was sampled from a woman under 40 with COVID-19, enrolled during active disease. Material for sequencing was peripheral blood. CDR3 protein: CSVDNGGAMGDTQYF. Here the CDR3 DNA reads TGCAGCGTGGACAACGGGGGGGCTATGGGTGATACGCAGTATTTT.